This T cell receptor (beta chain) was documented in a study of blood T cell repertoires in COVID-19. For the study at large: Acute-phase and convalescent COVID-19 samples originated in the United States, Italy and Spain. The cDNA or gDNA used as material had been derived from T cells, B-cell-depleted T cells, or PBMCs.

Trimming took 1 base from V and 6 from J, leaving 16 bases between them. Per the germline V gene, CDR1 is SGHNT and CDR2 is YYREEE (reference sequence). This CDR3 is 16 amino acids long. Under the authors' procedure: How many nucleated cells were present was estimated from reference gene primer amplification. Only in-frame clones appear in the TCRdb table, and some are missing; sequencing was by immunoSEQ multiplex PCR. Clone size and the V and J calls come from that table; the DNA yielded D and trimming. The profile shows some 200,000 clones, 75% to 85% of them singletons. There are a few counts of this clone.

The chain employs TRBV5-4 and TRBJ1-4; a weak D match, TRBD1 (6 bases). Input material: peripheral blood. The TCR comes from a man over 45 with active or convalescent COVID-19. For the CDR3, the DNA is TGTGCCAGCAGCTTGTCGAATCAGGGGATGGATGAAAAACTGTTTTTT. It codes for CASSLSNQGMDEKLFF.